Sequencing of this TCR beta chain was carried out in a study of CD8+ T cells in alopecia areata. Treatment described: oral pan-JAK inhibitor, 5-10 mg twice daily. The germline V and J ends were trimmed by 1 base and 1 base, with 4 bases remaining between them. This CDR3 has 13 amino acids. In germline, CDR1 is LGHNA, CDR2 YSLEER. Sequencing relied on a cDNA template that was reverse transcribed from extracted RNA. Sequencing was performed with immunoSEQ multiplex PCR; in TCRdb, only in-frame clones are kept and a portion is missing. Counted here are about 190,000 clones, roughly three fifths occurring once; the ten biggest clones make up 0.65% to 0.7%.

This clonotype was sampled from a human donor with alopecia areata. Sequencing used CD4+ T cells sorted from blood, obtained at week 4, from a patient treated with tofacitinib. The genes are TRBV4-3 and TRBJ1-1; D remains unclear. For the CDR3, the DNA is TGCGCCAGCAGCCAAGGTCAGAACACTGAAGCTTTCTTT. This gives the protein CASSQGQNTEAFF.